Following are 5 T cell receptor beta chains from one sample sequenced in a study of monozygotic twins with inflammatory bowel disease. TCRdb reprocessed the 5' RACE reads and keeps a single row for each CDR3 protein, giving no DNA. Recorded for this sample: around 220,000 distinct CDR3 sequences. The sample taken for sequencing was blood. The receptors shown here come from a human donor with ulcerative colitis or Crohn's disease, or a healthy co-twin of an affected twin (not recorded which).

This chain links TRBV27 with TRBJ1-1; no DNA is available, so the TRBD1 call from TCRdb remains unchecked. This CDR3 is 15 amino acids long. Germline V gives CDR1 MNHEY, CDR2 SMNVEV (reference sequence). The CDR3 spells CASSSPQGGGTEAFF.

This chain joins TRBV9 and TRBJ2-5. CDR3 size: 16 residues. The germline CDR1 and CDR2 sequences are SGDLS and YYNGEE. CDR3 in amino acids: CASSVGGRQHQETQYF.

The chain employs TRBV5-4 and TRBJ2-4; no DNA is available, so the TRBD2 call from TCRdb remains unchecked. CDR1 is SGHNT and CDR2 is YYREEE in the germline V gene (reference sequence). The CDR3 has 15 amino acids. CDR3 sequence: CASSLAGLEGDIQYF. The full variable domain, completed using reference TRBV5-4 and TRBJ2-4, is ETGVTQSPTHLIKTRGQQVTLRCSSQSGHNTVSWYQQALGQGPQFIFQYYREEENGRGNFPPRFSGLQFPNYSSELNVNALELDDSALYLCASSLAGLEGDIQYFGAGTRLSVL.

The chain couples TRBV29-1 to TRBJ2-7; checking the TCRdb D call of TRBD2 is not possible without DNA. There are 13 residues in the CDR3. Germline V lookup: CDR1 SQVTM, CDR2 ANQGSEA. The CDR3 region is CSVVSGAGNEQYF.

CDR3 residues: CASSFQEVNEQFF. The J gene is TRBJ2-1, the V gene TRBV7-6. The CDR3 sequence is 13 residues long. Germline values: CDR1 SGHVS, CDR2 FNYEAQ.